This entry features one TCR beta chain sequence. This sample was included in a study of T cells expressing NK-cell markers. There are 14 residues in the CDR3. TCRdb derives one entry per CDR3 protein from the 5' RACE reads, leaving out DNA. Recorded for this sample: under 500,000 distinct CDR3 sequences. The origin of this receptor is a woman aged 18 to 69 in good health. Specimen: blood T cells: a sorted CD56 or NKG2C T cell subset, CD4+ or CD8+ T cells, or bulk PBMC T cells (not recorded which). The V and J genes are TRBV12-3 or TRBV12-4 and TRBJ2-1; TCRdb outputs TRBD1, but without DNA this stays unchecked. The CDR3: CASSPQGAYNEQFF.